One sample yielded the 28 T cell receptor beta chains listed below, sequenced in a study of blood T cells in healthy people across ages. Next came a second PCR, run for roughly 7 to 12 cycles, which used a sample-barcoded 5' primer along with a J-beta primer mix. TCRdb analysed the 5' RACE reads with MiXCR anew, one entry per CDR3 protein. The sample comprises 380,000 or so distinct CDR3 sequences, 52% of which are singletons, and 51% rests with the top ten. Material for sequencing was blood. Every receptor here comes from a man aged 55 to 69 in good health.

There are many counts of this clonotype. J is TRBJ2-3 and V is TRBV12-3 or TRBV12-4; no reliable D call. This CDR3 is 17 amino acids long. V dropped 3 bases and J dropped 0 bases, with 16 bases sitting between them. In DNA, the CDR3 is TGTGCCAGCAGTTTCGAGGTTTGGCGAGCTAGCACAGATACGCAGTATTTT. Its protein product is CASSFEVWRASTDTQYF.

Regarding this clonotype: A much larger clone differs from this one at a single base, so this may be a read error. Here the CDR3 DNA reads TGTACCAGCGGCCTAAAGGCGGGGGGCTCCTACGAGCAGTACTTC. Protein product: CTSGLKAGGSYEQYF. This chain links TRBV27 with TRBJ2-7, with 8 bases identical to TRBD2. Germline V lookup: CDR1 MNHEY, CDR2 SMNVEV (reference sequence). This CDR3 has 15 amino acids.

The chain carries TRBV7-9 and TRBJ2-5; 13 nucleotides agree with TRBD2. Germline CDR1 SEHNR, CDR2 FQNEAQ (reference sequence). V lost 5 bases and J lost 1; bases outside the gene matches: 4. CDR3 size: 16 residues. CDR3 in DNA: TGTGCCAGCAGCCCCGGGACTAGCGGGGTCCAAGAGACCCAGTACTTC. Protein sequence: CASSPGTSGVQETQYF.

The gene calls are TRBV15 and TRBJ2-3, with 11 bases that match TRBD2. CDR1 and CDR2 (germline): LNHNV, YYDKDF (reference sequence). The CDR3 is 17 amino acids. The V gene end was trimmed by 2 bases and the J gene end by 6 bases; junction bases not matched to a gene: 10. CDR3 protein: CATSRSQIAGGPDTQYF. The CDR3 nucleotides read TGTGCCACCAGCAGAAGCCAAATAGCGGGAGGGCCGGATACGCAGTATTTT. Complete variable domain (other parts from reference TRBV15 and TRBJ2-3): DAMVIQNPRYQVTQFGKPVTLSCSQTLNHNVMYWYQQKSSQAPKLLFHYYDKDFNNEADTPDNFQSRRPNTSFCFLDIRSPGLGDTAMYLCATSRSQIAGGPDTQYFGPGTRLTVL.

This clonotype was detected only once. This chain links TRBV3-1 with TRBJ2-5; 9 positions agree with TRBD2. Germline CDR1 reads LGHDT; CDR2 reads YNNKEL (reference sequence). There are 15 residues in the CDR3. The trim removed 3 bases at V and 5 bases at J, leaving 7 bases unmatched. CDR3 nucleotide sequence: TGTGCCAGCAGCCAGCGGCGGGAGGGCCGTGAGACCCAGTACTTC. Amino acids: CASSQRREGRETQYF.

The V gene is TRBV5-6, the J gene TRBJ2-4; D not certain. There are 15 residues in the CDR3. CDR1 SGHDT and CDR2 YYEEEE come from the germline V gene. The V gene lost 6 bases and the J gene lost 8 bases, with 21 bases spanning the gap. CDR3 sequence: CASTVDAWNGDIQYF. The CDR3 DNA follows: TGTGCCAGCACCGTGGACGCCTGGAATGGAGACATTCAGTACTTC.

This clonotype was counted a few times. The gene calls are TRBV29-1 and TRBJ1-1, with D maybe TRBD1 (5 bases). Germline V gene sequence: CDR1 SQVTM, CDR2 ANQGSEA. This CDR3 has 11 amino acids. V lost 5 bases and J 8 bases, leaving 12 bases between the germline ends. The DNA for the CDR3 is TGCAGCGTTAAACAGGAGTCAGAAGCTTTCTTT. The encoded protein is CSVKQESEAFF.

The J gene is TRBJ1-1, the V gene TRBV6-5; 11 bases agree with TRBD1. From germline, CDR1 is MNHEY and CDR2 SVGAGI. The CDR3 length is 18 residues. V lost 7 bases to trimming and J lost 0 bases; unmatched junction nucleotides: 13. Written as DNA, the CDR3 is TGTGCCAGCACCTACTGGACAGGGGGCGAGGCGATGAACACTGAAGCTTTCTTT. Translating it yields CASTYWTGGEAMNTEAFF.

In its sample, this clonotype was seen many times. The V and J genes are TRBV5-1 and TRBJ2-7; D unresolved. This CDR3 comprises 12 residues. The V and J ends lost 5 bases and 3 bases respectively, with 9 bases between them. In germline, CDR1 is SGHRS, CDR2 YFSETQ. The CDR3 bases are TGCGCCAGCAGAAGGTCAGACTACGAGCAGTACTTC. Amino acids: CASRRSDYEQYF.

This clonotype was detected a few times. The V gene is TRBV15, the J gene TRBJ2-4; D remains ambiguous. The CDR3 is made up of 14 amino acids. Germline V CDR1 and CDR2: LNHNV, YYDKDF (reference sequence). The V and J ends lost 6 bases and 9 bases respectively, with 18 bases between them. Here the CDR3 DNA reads TGTGCCACCAGTACTTCGCAAGGGTCAAGCATTCAGTACTTC. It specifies CATSTSQGSSIQYF.

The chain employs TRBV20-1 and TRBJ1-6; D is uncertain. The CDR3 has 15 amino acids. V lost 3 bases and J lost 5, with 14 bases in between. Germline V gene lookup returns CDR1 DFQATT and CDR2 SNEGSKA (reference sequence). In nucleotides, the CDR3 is TGCAGTGCTAGGCCCGACTACCTTGATAATTCACCCCTCCACTTT. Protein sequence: CSARPDYLDNSPLHF.

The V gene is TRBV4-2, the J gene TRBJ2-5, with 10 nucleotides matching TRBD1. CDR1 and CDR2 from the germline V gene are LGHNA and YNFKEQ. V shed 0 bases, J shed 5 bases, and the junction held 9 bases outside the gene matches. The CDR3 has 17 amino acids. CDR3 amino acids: CASSQESGTGVSETQYF. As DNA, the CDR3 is TGTGCCAGCAGCCAAGAGTCCGGGACAGGGGTTTCGGAGACCCAGTACTTC.

CDR3 DNA: TGCGCCAGCAGCTCGCGGCTAGCGGGGACAGATACGCAGTATTTT. This translates into CASSSRLAGTDTQYF. The chain combines TRBV5-1 with TRBJ2-3, with 9 nucleotides matching TRBD2. The J segment lost 3 bases and the V segment lost 3 bases, leaving 5 bases of the junction unmatched. Germline CDR1 SGHRS, CDR2 YFSETQ. CDR3 length: 15 amino acids.

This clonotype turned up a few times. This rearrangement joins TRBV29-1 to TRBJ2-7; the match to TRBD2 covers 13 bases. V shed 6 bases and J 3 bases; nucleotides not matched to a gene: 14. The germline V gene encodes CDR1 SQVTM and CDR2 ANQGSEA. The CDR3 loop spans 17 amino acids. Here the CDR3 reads CSVPWGLAGFRDYEQYF. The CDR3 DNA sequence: TGCAGCGTCCCCTGGGGACTAGCGGGATTTAGGGACTACGAGCAGTACTTC.

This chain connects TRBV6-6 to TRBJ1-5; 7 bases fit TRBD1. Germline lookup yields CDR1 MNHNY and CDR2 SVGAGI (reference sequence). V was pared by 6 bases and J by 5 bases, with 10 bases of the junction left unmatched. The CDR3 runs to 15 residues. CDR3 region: CASRSTTGPYQPQHF. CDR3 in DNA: TGTGCCAGCAGATCTACGACAGGGCCCTATCAGCCCCAGCATTTT.

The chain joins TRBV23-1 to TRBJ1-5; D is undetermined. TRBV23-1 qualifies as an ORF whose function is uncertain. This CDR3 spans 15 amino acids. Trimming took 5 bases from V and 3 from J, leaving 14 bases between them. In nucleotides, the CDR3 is TGCGCCAGCAGTACATTAGACGGCTACAATCAGCCCCAGCATTTT. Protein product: CASSTLDGYNQPQHF.

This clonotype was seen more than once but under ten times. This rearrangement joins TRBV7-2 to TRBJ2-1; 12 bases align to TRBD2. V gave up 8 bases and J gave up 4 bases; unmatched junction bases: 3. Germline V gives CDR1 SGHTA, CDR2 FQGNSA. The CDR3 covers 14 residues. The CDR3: CASGTSGRYNEQFF. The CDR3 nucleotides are TGTGCCAGCGGCACTAGCGGGAGGTACAATGAGCAGTTCTTC. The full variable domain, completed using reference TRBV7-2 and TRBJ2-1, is GAGVSQSPSNKVTEKGKDVELRCDPISGHTALYWYRQSLGQGLEFLIYFQGNSAPDKSGLPSDRFSAERTGGSVSTLTIQRTQQEDSAVYLCASGTSGRYNEQFFGPGTRLTVL.

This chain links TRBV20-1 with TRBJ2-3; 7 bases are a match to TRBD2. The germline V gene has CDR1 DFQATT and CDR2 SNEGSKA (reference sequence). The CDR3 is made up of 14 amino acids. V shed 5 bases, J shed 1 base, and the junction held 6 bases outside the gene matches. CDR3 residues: CSAPQRGRTDTQYF. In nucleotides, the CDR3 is TGCAGTGCTCCACAGCGGGGACGCACAGATACGCAGTATTTT.

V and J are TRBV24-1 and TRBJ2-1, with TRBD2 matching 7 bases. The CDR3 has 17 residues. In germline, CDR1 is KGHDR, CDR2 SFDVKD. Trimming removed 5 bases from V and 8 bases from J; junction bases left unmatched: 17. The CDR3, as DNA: TGTGCCACCAGTGGTACATCTATCACTAGCGTAGGGTATGAGCAGTTCTTC. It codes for CATSGTSITSVGYEQFF.

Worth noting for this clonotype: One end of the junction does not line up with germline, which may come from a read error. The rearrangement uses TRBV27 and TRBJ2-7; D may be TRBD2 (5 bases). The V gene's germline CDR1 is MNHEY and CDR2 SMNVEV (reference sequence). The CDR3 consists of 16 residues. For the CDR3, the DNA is TGCGCCAGCAGTTTACAAGGGCCAAAGAGGGCCAATGAGCAGTACTTC. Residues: CASSLQGPKRANEQYF.

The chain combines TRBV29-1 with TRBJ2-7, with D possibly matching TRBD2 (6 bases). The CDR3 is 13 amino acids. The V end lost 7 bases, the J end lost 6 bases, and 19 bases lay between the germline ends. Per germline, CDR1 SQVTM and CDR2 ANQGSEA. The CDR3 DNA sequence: TGCAGCGCTAGGGAGGCGAGCTCGTCCGAGCAGTACTTC. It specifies CSAREASSSEQYF.

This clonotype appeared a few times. CDR3 in DNA: TGCAGCGTTGAAGAGGGAACTAACTATGGCTACACCTTC. It codes for CSVEEGTNYGYTF. The rearrangement links TRBV29-1 to TRBJ1-2, with D unresolved. Germline V lookup: CDR1 SQVTM, CDR2 ANQGSEA. Trimming removed 0 bases at V and 0 bases at J, with 5 bases between. The CDR3 has 13 amino acids.

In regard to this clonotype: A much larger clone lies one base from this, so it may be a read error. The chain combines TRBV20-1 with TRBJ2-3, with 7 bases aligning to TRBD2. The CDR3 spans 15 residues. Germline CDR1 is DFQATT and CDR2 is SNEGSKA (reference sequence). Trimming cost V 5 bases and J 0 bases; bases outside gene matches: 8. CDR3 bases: TGCAGTGCTGGGAGGGCGGGCCTGAGCACAGATACGCAGTATTTT. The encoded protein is CSAGRAGLSTDTQYF.

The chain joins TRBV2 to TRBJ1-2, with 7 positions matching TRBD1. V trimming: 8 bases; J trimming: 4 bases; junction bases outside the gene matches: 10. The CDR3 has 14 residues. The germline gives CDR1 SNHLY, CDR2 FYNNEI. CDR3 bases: TGTGCCAGCCTTTTCGAGTCAGGGGGCTATGGCTACACCTTC. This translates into CASLFESGGYGYTF.

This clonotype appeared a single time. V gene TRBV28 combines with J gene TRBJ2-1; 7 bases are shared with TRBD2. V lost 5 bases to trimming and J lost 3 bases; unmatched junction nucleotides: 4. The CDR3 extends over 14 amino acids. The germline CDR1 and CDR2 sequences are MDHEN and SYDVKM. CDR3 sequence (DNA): TGTGCCAGCAGTGTCCGGGACTACTACAATGAGCAGTTCTTC. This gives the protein CASSVRDYYNEQFF.

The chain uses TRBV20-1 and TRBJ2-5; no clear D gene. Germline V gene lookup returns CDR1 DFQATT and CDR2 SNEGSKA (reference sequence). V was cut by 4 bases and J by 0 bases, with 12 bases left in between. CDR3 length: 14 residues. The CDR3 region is CSATLWHHQETQYF. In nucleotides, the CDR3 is TGCAGTGCTACTCTGTGGCACCACCAAGAGACCCAGTACTTC.

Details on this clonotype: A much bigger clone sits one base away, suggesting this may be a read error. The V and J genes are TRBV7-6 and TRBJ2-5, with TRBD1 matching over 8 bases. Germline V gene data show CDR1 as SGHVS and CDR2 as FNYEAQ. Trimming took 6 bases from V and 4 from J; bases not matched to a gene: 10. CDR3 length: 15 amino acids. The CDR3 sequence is CASRHPGGAGETQYF. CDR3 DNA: TGTGCCAGCAGGCATCCAGGGGGCGCGGGAGAGACCCAGTACTTC.

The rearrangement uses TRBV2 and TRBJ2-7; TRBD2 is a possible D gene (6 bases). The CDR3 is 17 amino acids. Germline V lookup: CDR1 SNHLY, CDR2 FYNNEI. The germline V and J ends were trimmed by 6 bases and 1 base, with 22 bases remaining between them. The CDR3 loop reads CASRADMASGQSYEQYF. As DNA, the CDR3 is TGTGCCAGCAGAGCCGACATGGCCAGCGGGCAGTCCTACGAGCAGTACTTC.